This T cell receptor (beta chain) was observed in a study of OX40 agonist ivuxolimab in advanced cancers. Only in-frame clones appear in the TCRdb table, and some are missing; sequencing was by immunoSEQ multiplex PCR. The sample has about 78,000 clones, roughly nine tenths seen once. The CDR3 has 14 residues. The ends were cut back, 5 bases at V and 7 bases at J, with 15 bases in the middle. CDR1 is SGHTA and CDR2 is FQGNSA in the germline V gene. The origin of this receptor is an adult with an advanced solid tumor such as melanoma, head and neck, liver or kidney cancer. The chain has TRBV7-2 and TRBJ2-1; TRBD1 is a possible D gene (6 bases). Sequences were derived from CD4+ or CD8+ T cells sorted from blood, sampled in a trial of the OX40 agonist ivuxolimab. The CDR3 protein is CASSRPGQPNEQFF. In DNA form, the CDR3 reads TGTGCCAGCAGCCGGCCTGGACAGCCGAATGAGCAGTTCTTC. Supplemented by reference TRBV7-2 and TRBJ2-1, the full variable domain reads GAGVSQSPSNKVTEKGKDVELRCDPISGHTALYWYRQSLGQGLEFLIYFQGNSAPDKSGLPSDRFSAERTGGSVSTLTIQRTQQEDSAVYLCASSRPGQPNEQFFGPGTRLTVL.